The 5 T cell receptor beta chains below were found in one sample sequenced in a study of blood T cell repertoires in COVID-19. Profiling relied on immunoSEQ multiplex PCR, and the TCRdb table lists in-frame clones only, not all of them. Of a few hundred thousand clones listed, more than 70% are singletons. Material: peripheral blood. The source of these receptors is a woman aged 50 to 60 with acute or convalescent COVID-19.

The chain joins TRBV6-2 or TRBV6-3 to TRBJ2-1; no clear D gene. The ends were cut back, 0 bases at V and 9 bases at J, with 12 bases in the middle. The germline CDR1 and CDR2 sequences are MNHEY and SVGEGT. This CDR3 is 14 amino acids long. In nucleotides, the CDR3 is TGTGCCAGCAGTTACTCGAGCGTGTATGGTGAGCAGTTCTTC. Its protein product is CASSYSSVYGEQFF.

The rearrangement links TRBV6-2 or TRBV6-3 to TRBJ2-7; 9 bases are a match to TRBD1. The CDR3 is 15 residues long. CDR1 is MNHEY, CDR2 SVGEGT, per germline. The trim removed 0 bases at V and 6 bases at J, leaving 6 bases unmatched. The CDR3 loop reads CASSYSSQGAGEQYF. The CDR3 region has the DNA TGTGCCAGCAGTTACTCGTCACAGGGGGCGGGCGAGCAGTACTTC.

The CDR3 DNA follows: TGTGCCAGCAGTTCCCGACAGGGGGGGAATGAAAAACTGTTTTTT. Residues: CASSSRQGGNEKLFF. The chain has TRBV28 and TRBJ1-4; the match to TRBD1 covers 9 bases. Germline trimming cut 4 bases from V and 5 bases from J; bases unmatched to any gene: 5. Germline V lookup: CDR1 MDHEN, CDR2 SYDVKM. This CDR3 contains 15 residues.

This rearrangement joins TRBV10-3 to TRBJ2-3, with 10 bases matching TRBD1. The CDR3 runs 15 residues. Germline CDR1 and CDR2: ENHRY and SYGVKD. Unmatched junction bases numbered 5, after V lost 4 bases and J lost 4 bases. The CDR3 DNA is TGTGCCATCAGTGGGGACAGGGGCAAAGCAGATACGCAGTATTTT. Translated, it gives CAISGDRGKADTQYF.

The rearrangement uses TRBV5-1 and TRBJ2-7; 10 bases fit TRBD1. The CDR3 spans 17 residues. The germline V gene encodes CDR1 SGHRS and CDR2 YFSETQ. Trimming cost V 2 bases and J 0 bases; bases outside gene matches: 8. Here the CDR3 DNA reads TGCGCCAGCAGCTTTATGGGGACAGGGGAGGGCTCCTACGAGCAGTACTTC. It specifies CASSFMGTGEGSYEQYF. The entire variable domain, with the rest obtained from reference TRBV5-1 and TRBJ2-7, is as follows: KAGVTQTPRYLIKTRGQQVTLSCSPISGHRSVSWYQQTPGQGLQFLFEYFSETQRNKGNFPGRFSGRQFSNSRSEMNVSTLELGDSALYLCASSFMGTGEGSYEQYFGPGTRLTVT.